This entry lists 28 T cell receptor beta chains sequenced from one sample in a study of radiation and T cells in renal cell carcinoma. Time point noted: baseline pretreatment blood. The sample's treatment: 15 Gy SBRT to primary tumor, nephrectomy 4 weeks later. The protocol was immunoSEQ multiplex PCR, while the TCRdb copy is restricted to in-frame clones and leaves out a portion. The repertoire holds 150,000 or so clones, with 88% as singletons. The sequencing used blood, collected from a patient whose treatment included radiotherapy and nephrectomy. Receptors were obtained from a woman in her 70s with renal cell carcinoma.

This clone was found a few times. V gene TRBV5-6 combines with J gene TRBJ1-6; D call uncertain. Germline CDR1 SGHDT, CDR2 YYEEEE. CDR3 length equals 12 residues. Deletions cut 4 bases from V and 7 bases from J, with 6 bases between. In nucleotides, the CDR3 is TGTGCCAGCAGCGGGAGCAATTCACCCCTCCACTTT. This translates into CASSGSNSPLHF.

J is TRBJ2-3 and V is TRBV28; 8 nucleotides match TRBD1. Per the germline V gene, CDR1 is MDHEN and CDR2 is SYDVKM. The CDR3 length is 15 residues. After removal of 6 bases from V and 1 base from J, the junction contained 6 bases not matched to a gene. CDR3 residues: CASSRPGQGTDTQYF. DNA of the CDR3: TGTGCCAGCAGCCGTCCGGGACAGGGCACAGATACGCAGTATTTT.

The V call is TRBV5-4, the J call TRBJ2-7, with 8 bases matching TRBD2. Germline-derived CDR1 and CDR2 are SGHNT and YYREEE (reference sequence). There are 16 residues in the CDR3. The V gene end was trimmed by 3 bases and the J gene end by 0 bases; junction bases not matched to a gene: 8. CDR3 sequence: CASSWKRGRLSYEQYF. The CDR3 coding sequence is TGTGCCAGCAGCTGGAAGCGGGGGCGGCTCTCCTACGAGCAGTACTTC.

The chain couples TRBV15 to TRBJ2-2; D perhaps matches TRBD1 (6 bases). V was cut by 4 bases and J by 1 base, with 13 bases left in between. CDR3 size: 16 residues. The germline CDR1 and CDR2 sequences are LNHNV and YYDKDF (reference sequence). Here the CDR3 DNA reads TGTGCCACCAGCAATCACTTACAGGGGAACACCGGGGAGCTGTTTTTT. It translates to CATSNHLQGNTGELFF.

This rearrangement joins TRBV25-1 to TRBJ2-7; D is unclear. The V and J ends lost 6 bases and 2 bases respectively, with 11 bases between them. The germline V gene has CDR1 MGHDK and CDR2 SYGVNS. The CDR3 has 13 amino acids. Written as DNA, the CDR3 is TGTGCCAGCAGGGCGGCAGGCGCCTACGAGCAGTACTTC. As protein: CASRAAGAYEQYF.

This sequence joins TRBV5-1 and TRBJ2-3, with 13 bases aligning to TRBD2. The V and J ends lost 4 bases and 1 base, in that order; junction bases with no gene match: 6. This CDR3 contains 17 residues. In germline, CDR1 is SGHRS, CDR2 YFSETQ. The CDR3: CASSPTSGGRGTDTQYF. The CDR3 DNA sequence: TGCGCCAGCAGCCCGACTAGCGGGGGGCGGGGCACAGATACGCAGTATTTT.

The V call is TRBV19, the J call TRBJ2-3; no clear D. CDR1 LNHDA and CDR2 SQIVND come from the germline V gene (reference sequence). Trimming removed 3 bases at V and 6 bases at J, with 7 bases between. The CDR3 extends over 12 amino acids. The CDR3 nucleotides read TGTGCCAGTAGTATGGTGTGGGATACGCAGTATTTT. Its protein is CASSMVWDTQYF. The full variable domain, its missing parts supplied by reference TRBV19 and TRBJ2-3, is DGGITQSPKYLFRKEGQNVTLSCEQNLNHDAMYWYRQDPGQGLRLIYYSQIVNDFQKGDIAEGYSVSREKKESFPLTVTSAQKNPTAFYLCASSMVWDTQYFGPGTRLTVL.

The gene calls are TRBV5-1 and TRBJ1-1, with TRBD1 matching 8 bases. After removal of 4 bases from V and 3 bases from J, the junction contained 5 bases not matched to a gene. In germline, CDR1 is SGHRS, CDR2 YFSETQ. The CDR3 runs 14 residues. Here the CDR3 DNA reads TGCGCCAGCAGCGTGACAGGGGATGACACTGAAGCTTTCTTT. Residues: CASSVTGDDTEAFF.

The sample holds a few counts of this clone. The chain employs TRBV9 and TRBJ2-2; 8 positions match TRBD1. The CDR3 is 17 residues long. Germline V gene data show CDR1 as SGDLS and CDR2 as YYNGEE. V lost 0 bases to trimming and J lost 4 bases; unmatched junction nucleotides: 8. The CDR3 sequence: CASSVGPRGLVTGELFF. Written as DNA, the CDR3 is TGTGCCAGCAGCGTAGGTCCCAGGGGGCTGGTCACCGGGGAGCTGTTTTTT.

The chain is built from TRBV14 and TRBJ2-7, with 7 bases fitting TRBD2. CDR3 size: 18 residues. The ends lost 4 bases at V and 0 bases at J; junction bases unmatched: 15. Looked up from germline, CDR1 is SGHDN and CDR2 is FVKESK. The CDR3 loop is CASSLRESRRGNSYEQYF. The DNA for the CDR3 is TGTGCCAGCAGCCTGAGGGAGTCGAGGCGGGGGAACTCCTACGAGCAGTACTTC.

The rearrangement uses TRBV5-4 and TRBJ2-3, with D tentatively TRBD2 (5 bases). Deletions cut 6 bases from V and 1 base from J, with 21 bases between. CDR1 and CDR2 from the germline V gene are SGHNT and YYREEE (reference sequence). There are 17 residues in the CDR3. The CDR3 DNA sequence: TGTGCCAGCACCCCCCTTGCCGAGGGTATAGGCACAGATACGCAGTATTTT. Its translation: CASTPLAEGIGTDTQYF. Full variable domain (rest looked up from reference TRBV5-4 and TRBJ2-3): ETGVTQSPTHLIKTRGQQVTLRCSSQSGHNTVSWYQQALGQGPQFIFQYYREEENGRGNFPPRFSGLQFPNYSSELNVNALELDDSALYLCASTPLAEGIGTDTQYFGPGTRLTVL.

The table lists this clone with a count of one. J is TRBJ1-2 and V is TRBV28; 10 bases agree with TRBD1. The germline CDR1 and CDR2 sequences are MDHEN and SYDVKM. Trimming at V came to 2 bases and at J to 3 bases, leaving 9 bases not matched to a gene. CDR3 length: 17 amino acids. The CDR3 DNA is TGTGCCAGCAGTTTAATGACAGGGGGCGCGATTCACTATGGCTACACCTTC. Translation: CASSLMTGGAIHYGYTF.

V gene TRBV27 combines with J gene TRBJ1-6, with D tentatively TRBD1 (5 bases). The V end was cut by 4 bases, the J end by 0 bases, with 16 bases between. From germline, CDR1 is MNHEY and CDR2 SMNVEV (reference sequence). The CDR3 contains 18 residues. The CDR3 loop is CASSSSRTRSSYNSPLHF. The CDR3 DNA reads as TGTGCCAGCAGTTCCTCTAGGACACGGAGCTCCTATAATTCACCCCTCCACTTT.

The J gene is TRBJ1-1, the V gene TRBV18; a possible D gene is TRBD1 (6 bases). This CDR3 has 13 residues. Germline CDR1 reads KGHSH; CDR2 reads LQKENI. V gave up 3 bases and J gave up 5 bases, with 10 bases separating them. CDR3 DNA sequence: TGTGCCAGCTCACCTCCAGGGGTGACTGAAGCTTTCTTT. Protein sequence: CASSPPGVTEAFF. Filled out from reference TRBV18 and TRBJ1-1, the complete variable domain reads NAGVMQNPRHLVRRRGQEARLRCSPMKGHSHVYWYRQLPEEGLKFMVYLQKENIIDESGMPKERFSAEFPKEGPSILRIQQVVRGDSAAYFCASSPPGVTEAFFGQGTRLTVV.

V and J are TRBV7-2 and TRBJ2-1, with D hard to call. From germline, CDR1 is SGHTA and CDR2 FQGNSA. The CDR3 sequence is 14 residues long. The V end lost 5 bases, the J end lost 4 bases, and 12 bases lay between the germline ends. The CDR3 DNA follows: TGTGCCAGCAGCCGACCGGTGCCTTACAATGAGCAGTTCTTC. This translates into CASSRPVPYNEQFF.

The chain recombines TRBV11-3 with TRBJ2-5; D may be TRBD1 (6 bases). The CDR3 extends over 15 amino acids. The V gene lost 5 bases and the J gene lost 5 bases, with 18 bases spanning the gap. Germline V gene sequence: CDR1 SGHNT, CDR2 YENEEA. The CDR3 loop reads CASSRGGMGFETQYF. DNA of the CDR3: TGTGCCAGCAGCCGAGGGGGAATGGGGTTTGAGACCCAGTACTTC. Complete variable domain (other parts from reference TRBV11-3 and TRBJ2-5): EAGVVQSPRYKIIEKKQPVAFWCNPISGHNTLYWYLQNLGQGPELLIRYENEEAVDDSQLPKDRFSAERLKGVDSTLKIQPAELGDSAVYLCASSRGGMGFETQYFGPGTRLLVL.

This clone showed up just a few times. The CDR3, as DNA: TGTGCCTGGAGGTTGGGGACAGCGAACACTGAAGCTTTCTTT. Translation: CAWRLGTANTEAFF. The chain employs TRBV30 and TRBJ1-1, with 7 positions matching TRBD1. CDR1 is GTSNPN, CDR2 SVGIG, per germline (reference sequence). V gave up 3 bases and J gave up 1 base; unmatched junction bases: 5. This CDR3 is built from 14 residues.

The rearrangement uses TRBV14 and TRBJ2-7, with 8 bases fitting TRBD1. Looked up from germline, CDR1 is SGHDN and CDR2 is FVKESK. This CDR3 region has 14 residues. After removal of 4 bases from V and 3 bases from J, the junction contained 5 bases not matched to a gene. The CDR3 here is CASSPLDRGYEQYF. CDR3 bases: TGTGCCAGCAGCCCGCTAGACAGGGGCTACGAGCAGTACTTC. The variable domain in full, completed from reference TRBV14 and TRBJ2-7, reads EAGVTQFPSHSVIEKGQTVTLRCDPISGHDNLYWYRRVMGKEIKFLLHFVKESKQDESGMPNNRFLAERTGGTYSTLKVQPAELEDSGVYFCASSPLDRGYEQYFGPGTRLTVT.

V is TRBV5-1 and J is TRBJ2-7, with D uncertain. CDR1 SGHRS and CDR2 YFSETQ come from the germline V gene. The length of the CDR3 is 15 residues. Trimming took 5 bases from V and 0 from J, leaving 15 bases between them. The CDR3 DNA follows: TGCGCCAGCAGTAATCGCACTGCGAGCTCCTACGAGCAGTACTTC. Translated, it gives CASSNRTASSYEQYF.

The genes are TRBV4-2 and TRBJ1-5; 12 bases are a match to TRBD1. The germline CDR1 and CDR2 sequences are LGHNA and YNFKEQ. There are 15 residues in the CDR3. V shed 6 bases, J shed 7 bases, and the junction held 7 bases outside the gene matches. The CDR3 bases are TGTGCCAGCAGGGGGACAGGGGGCTTTGGACAGCCCCAGCATTTT. Translation gives CASRGTGGFGQPQHF.

Of note for this clone: In the same sample, other DNA sequences code for this CDR3. This chain uses TRBV2 with TRBJ2-7; D uncertain. Germline V lookup: CDR1 SNHLY, CDR2 FYNNEI. V lost 4 bases and J 3 bases, leaving 4 bases between the germline ends. This CDR3 region has 11 residues. The CDR3 DNA reads as TGTGCCAGCAGTGGTAGCTACGAGCAGTACTTC. Translating it yields CASSGSYEQYF.

The chain has TRBV5-6 and TRBJ2-2, with D maybe TRBD2 (5 bases). CDR1 is SGHDT and CDR2 is YYEEEE in the germline V gene. The V and J ends lost 1 base and 7 bases respectively, with 8 bases between them. The CDR3 is made up of 13 amino acids. In nucleotides, the CDR3 is TGTGCCAGCAGCTTGAGAGGGAGCGGGGAGCTGTTTTTT. Translation: CASSLRGSGELFF. Supplemented by reference TRBV5-6 and TRBJ2-2, the full variable domain reads DAGVTQSPTHLIKTRGQQVTLRCSPKSGHDTVSWYQQALGQGPQFIFQYYEEEERQRGNFPDRFSGHQFPNYSSELNVNALLLGDSALYLCASSLRGSGELFFGEGSRLTVL.

The rearrangement uses TRBV2 and TRBJ1-5; D gene ambiguous. V lost 3 bases, J lost 4 bases, and 10 bases lay in between. Looked up from germline, CDR1 is SNHLY and CDR2 is FYNNEI. This CDR3 contains 14 residues. CDR3 DNA sequence: TGTGCCAGCAGTGAGGTAAAGGGAAATCAGCCCCAGCATTTT. Translation gives CASSEVKGNQPQHF.

The chain links TRBV7-6 to TRBJ2-1; D not certain. The V gene lost 5 bases and the J gene lost 2 bases, with 16 bases spanning the gap. CDR1 is SGHVS, CDR2 FNYEAQ, per germline. The CDR3 is 16 residues long. CDR3: CASSHGKTNPYNEQFF. DNA for the CDR3: TGTGCCAGCAGCCACGGAAAGACAAACCCCTACAATGAGCAGTTCTTC.

The V call is TRBV5-1, the J call TRBJ2-2; 7 bases are a match to TRBD1. Trimming cost V 0 bases and J 6 bases; bases outside gene matches: 2. Germline assignment: CDR1 SGHRS and CDR2 YFSETQ. The CDR3 spans 14 residues. CDR3 amino acids: CASSLVGGSGELFF. In nucleotides, the CDR3 is TGCGCCAGCAGCTTGGTAGGGGGCTCCGGGGAGCTGTTTTTT. The variable domain in full, with the rest retrieved from reference TRBV5-1 and TRBJ2-2, is KAGVTQTPRYLIKTRGQQVTLSCSPISGHRSVSWYQQTPGQGLQFLFEYFSETQRNKGNFPGRFSGRQFSNSRSEMNVSTLELGDSALYLCASSLVGGSGELFFGEGSRLTVL.

V gene TRBV11-1 combines with J gene TRBJ2-1, with D uncertain. V was shortened by 5 bases and J by 4 bases, with 18 bases between the two germline ends. The CDR3 is 16 residues long. CDR1 SGHAT and CDR2 FQDESV come from the germline V gene (reference sequence). CDR3 nucleotide sequence: TGTGCCAGCAGCCTACGGGCCAAAGCACAATACAATGAGCAGTTCTTC. Amino acid sequence: CASSLRAKAQYNEQFF.

The chain links TRBV5-5 to TRBJ2-7, with D maybe TRBD1 (6 bases). Trimming shortened V by 3 bases and J by 6 bases, and 16 bases separated the two germline ends. CDR1 SGHKS and CDR2 YYEKEE come from the germline V gene (reference sequence). The CDR3 covers 14 residues. The CDR3 sequence: CASSSRQVRFEQYF. The CDR3 region has the DNA TGTGCCAGCAGCTCCCGACAGGTACGGTTCGAGCAGTACTTC.

The sample holds one count of this clone. This sequence joins TRBV28 and TRBJ1-5; D is unresolved. This CDR3 contains 13 residues. The V and J ends lost 6 bases and 0 bases respectively, with 6 bases between them. The germline gives CDR1 MDHEN, CDR2 SYDVKM. In DNA, the CDR3 is TGTGCCAGCAGGGTCAATAGCAATCAGCCCCAGCATTTT. Its translation is CASRVNSNQPQHF. The full variable domain, in which reference TRBV28 and TRBJ1-5 provide the parts outside the CDR3, is DVKVTQSSRYLVKRTGEKVFLECVQDMDHENMFWYRQDPGLGLRLIYFSYDVKMKEKGDIPEGYSVSREKKERFSLILESASTNQTSMYLCASRVNSNQPQHFGDGTRLSIL.